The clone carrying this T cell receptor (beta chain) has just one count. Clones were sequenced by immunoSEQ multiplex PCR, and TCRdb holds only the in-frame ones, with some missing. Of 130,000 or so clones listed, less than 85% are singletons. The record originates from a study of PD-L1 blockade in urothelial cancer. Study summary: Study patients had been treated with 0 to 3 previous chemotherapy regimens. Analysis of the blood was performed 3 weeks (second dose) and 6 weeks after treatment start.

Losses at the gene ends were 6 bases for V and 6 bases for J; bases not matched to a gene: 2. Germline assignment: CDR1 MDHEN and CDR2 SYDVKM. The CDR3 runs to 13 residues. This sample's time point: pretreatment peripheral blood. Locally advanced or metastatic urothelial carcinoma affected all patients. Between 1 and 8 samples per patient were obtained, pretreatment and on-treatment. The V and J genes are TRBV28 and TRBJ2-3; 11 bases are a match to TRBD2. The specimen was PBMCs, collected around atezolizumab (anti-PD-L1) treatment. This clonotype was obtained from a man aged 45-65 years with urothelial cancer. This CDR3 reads CASRGLAEDTQYF. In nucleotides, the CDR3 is TGTGCCAGCAGGGGACTAGCGGAGGATACGCAGTATTTT. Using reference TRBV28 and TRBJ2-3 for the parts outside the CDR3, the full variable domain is DVKVTQSSRYLVKRTGEKVFLECVQDMDHENMFWYRQDPGLGLRLIYFSYDVKMKEKGDIPEGYSVSREKKERFSLILESASTNQTSMYLCASRGLAEDTQYFGPGTRLTVL.